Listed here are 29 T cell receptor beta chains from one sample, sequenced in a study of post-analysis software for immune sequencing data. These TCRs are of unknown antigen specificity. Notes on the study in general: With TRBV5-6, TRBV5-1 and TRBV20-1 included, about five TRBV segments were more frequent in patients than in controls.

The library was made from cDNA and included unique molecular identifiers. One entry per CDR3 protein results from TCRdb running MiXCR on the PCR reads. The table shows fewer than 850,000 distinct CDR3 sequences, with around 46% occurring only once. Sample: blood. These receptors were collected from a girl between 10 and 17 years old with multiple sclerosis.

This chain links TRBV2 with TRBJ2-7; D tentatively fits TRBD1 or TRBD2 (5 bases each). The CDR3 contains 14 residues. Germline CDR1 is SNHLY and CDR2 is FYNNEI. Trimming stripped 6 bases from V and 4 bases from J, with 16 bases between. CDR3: CASRKDRGGYEQYF. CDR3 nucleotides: TGTGCCAGCAGAAAGGACCGGGGCGGGTACGAGCAGTACTTC.

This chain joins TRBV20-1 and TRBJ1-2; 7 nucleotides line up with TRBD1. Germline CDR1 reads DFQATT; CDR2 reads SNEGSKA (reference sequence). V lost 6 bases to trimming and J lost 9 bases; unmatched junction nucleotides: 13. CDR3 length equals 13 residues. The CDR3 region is CSAPGPGGYRYTF. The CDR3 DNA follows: TGCAGTGCCCCCGGGCCAGGGGGGTATCGCTACACCTTC.

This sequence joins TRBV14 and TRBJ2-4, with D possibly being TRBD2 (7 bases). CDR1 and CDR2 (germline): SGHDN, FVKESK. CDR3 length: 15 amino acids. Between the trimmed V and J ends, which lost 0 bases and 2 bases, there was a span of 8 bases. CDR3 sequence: CASSQEGGPKNIQYF. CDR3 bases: TGTGCCAGCAGCCAAGAGGGGGGGCCCAAAAACATTCAGTACTTC.

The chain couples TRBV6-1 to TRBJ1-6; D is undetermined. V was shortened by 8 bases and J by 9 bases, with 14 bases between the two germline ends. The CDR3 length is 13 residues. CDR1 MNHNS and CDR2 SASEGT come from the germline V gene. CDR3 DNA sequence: TGTGCCAGCGACCCAGCTGGAGGTTCACCCCTCCACTTT. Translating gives CASDPAGGSPLHF.

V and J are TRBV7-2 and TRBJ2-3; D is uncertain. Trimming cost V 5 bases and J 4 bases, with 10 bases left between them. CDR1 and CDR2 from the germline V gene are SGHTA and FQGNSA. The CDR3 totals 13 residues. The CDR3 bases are TGTGCCAGCAGCCAACGACGGGCAGATACGCAGTATTTT. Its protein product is CASSQRRADTQYF.

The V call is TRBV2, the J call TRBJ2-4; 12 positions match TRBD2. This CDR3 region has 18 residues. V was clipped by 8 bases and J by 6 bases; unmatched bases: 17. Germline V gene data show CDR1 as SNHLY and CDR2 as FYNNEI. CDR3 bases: TGTGCCAGCCGAACCCAACTAGCGGGAGGCCCGCACTTAAACATTCAGTACTTC. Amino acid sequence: CASRTQLAGGPHLNIQYF.

CDR3 in amino acids: CASSPAFGEDQPQHF. The CDR3 coding sequence is TGTGCCAGCAGCCCAGCCTTCGGAGAGGATCAGCCCCAGCATTTT. The J gene is TRBJ1-5, the V gene TRBV7-8; D call uncertain. The CDR3 runs to 15 residues. Germline lookup yields CDR1 SGHVS and CDR2 FQNEAQ. Trimming left V 5 bases short and J 5 bases short, with 16 bases between.

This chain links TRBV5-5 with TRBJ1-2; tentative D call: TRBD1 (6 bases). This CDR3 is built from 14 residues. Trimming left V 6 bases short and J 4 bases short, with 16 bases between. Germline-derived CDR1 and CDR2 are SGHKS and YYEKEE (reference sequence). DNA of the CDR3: TGTGCCAGCACCCTTGGGGAAGGGGGCTATGGCTACACCTTC. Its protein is CASTLGEGGYGYTF.

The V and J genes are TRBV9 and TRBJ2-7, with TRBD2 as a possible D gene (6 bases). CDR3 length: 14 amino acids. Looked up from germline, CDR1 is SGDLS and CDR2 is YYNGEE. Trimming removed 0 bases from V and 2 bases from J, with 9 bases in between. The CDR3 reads CASSVGPGAYEQYF. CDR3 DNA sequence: TGTGCCAGCAGCGTAGGTCCGGGGGCCTACGAGCAGTACTTC.

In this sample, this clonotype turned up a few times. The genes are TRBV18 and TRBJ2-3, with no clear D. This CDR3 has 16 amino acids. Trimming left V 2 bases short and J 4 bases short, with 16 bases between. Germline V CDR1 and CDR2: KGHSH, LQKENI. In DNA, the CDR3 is TGTGCCAGCTCACCAGAGTTTGGTTCCTTGCCAGATACGCAGTATTTT. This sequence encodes CASSPEFGSLPDTQYF.

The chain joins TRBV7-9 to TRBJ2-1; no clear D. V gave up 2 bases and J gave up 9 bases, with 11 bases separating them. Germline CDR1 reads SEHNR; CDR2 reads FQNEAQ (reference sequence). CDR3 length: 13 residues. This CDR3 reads CASSLTNSGEQFF. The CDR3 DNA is TGTGCCAGCAGCTTAACCAACTCCGGTGAGCAGTTCTTC. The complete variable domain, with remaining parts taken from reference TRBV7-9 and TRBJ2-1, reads DTGVSQNPRHKITKRGQNVTFRCDPISEHNRLYWYRQTLGQGPEFLTYFQNEAQLEKSRLLSDRFSAERPKGSFSTLEIQRTEQGDSAMYLCASSLTNSGEQFFGPGTRLTVL.

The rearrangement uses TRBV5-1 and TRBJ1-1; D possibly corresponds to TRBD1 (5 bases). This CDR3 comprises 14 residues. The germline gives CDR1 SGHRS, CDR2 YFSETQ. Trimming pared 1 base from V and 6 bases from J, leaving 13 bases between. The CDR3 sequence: CASSLWGEGSEAFF. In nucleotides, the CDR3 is TGCGCCAGCAGCTTGTGGGGTGAGGGGTCTGAAGCTTTCTTT.

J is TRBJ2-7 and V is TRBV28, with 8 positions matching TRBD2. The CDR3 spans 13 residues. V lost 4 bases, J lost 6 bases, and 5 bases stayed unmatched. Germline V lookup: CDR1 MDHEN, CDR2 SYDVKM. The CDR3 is CASSSSGGTEQYF. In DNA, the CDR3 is TGTGCCAGCAGTTCCTCGGGGGGGACCGAGCAGTACTTC.

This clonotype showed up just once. The CDR3 protein is CASSKEGTGGVPYEQYF. Written as DNA, the CDR3 is TGCGCCAGCAGCAAGGAGGGAACAGGGGGAGTCCCCTACGAGCAGTACTTC. V usage is TRBV5-1 and J usage is TRBJ2-7; 8 nucleotides agree with TRBD1. This CDR3 is built from 17 residues. In germline, CDR1 is SGHRS, CDR2 YFSETQ. The V segment lost 4 bases and the J segment 2 bases; nucleotides outside the gene matches: 14.

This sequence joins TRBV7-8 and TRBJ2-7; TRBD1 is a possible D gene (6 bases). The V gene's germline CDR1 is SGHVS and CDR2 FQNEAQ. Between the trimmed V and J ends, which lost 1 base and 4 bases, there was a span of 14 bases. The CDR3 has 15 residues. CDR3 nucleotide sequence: TGTGCCAGCAGCTTAGGGGGGCTAGAAGGGTACGAGCAGTACTTC. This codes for CASSLGGLEGYEQYF.

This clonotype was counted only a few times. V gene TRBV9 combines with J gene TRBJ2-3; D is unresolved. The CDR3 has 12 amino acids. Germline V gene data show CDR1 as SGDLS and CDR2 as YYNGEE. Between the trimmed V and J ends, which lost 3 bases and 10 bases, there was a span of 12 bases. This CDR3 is CASSGPPGPQYF. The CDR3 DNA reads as TGTGCCAGCAGCGGACCCCCGGGTCCGCAGTATTTT.

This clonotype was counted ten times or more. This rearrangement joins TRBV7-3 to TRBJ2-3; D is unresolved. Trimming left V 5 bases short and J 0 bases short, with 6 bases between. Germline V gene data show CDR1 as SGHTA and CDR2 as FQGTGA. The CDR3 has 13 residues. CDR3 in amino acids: CASSPSSTDTQYF. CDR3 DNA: TGTGCCAGCAGCCCGTCAAGCACAGATACGCAGTATTTT.

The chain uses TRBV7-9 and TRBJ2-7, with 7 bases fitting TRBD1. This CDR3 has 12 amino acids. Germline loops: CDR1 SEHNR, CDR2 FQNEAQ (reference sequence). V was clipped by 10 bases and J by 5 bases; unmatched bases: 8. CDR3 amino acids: CANLRGLDEQYF. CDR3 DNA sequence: TGTGCCAACCTCAGGGGGTTGGACGAGCAGTACTTC. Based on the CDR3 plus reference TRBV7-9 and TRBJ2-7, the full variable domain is DTGVSQNPRHKITKRGQNVTFRCDPISEHNRLYWYRQTLGQGPEFLTYFQNEAQLEKSRLLSDRFSAERPKGSFSTLEIQRTEQGDSAMYLCANLRGLDEQYFGPGTRLTVT.

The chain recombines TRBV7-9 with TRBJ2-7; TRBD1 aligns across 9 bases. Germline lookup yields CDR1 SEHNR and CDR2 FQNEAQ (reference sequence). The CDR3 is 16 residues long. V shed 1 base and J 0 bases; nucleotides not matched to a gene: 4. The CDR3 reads CASSLGWDRDSYEQYF. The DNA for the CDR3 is TGTGCCAGCAGCTTAGGATGGGACAGGGACTCCTACGAGCAGTACTTC.

The CDR3 sequence: CAWSGVYNEQYF. The CDR3 coding sequence is TGTGCCTGGAGTGGGGTGTACAATGAGCAGTACTTC. The rearrangement joins TRBV30 to TRBJ2-1; D ambiguous. The DNA end is a closer match to TRBJ2-7, so the J assignment may be wrong. This CDR3 spans 12 amino acids. The germline V gene has CDR1 GTSNPN and CDR2 SVGIG (reference sequence).

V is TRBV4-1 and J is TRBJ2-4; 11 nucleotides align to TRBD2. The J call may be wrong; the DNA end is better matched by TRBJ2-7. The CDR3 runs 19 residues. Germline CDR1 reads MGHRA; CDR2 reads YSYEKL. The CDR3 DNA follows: TGCGCCAGCAGCCAAGGAGGGGGGCTAGCGGGAGGCGATAGACCCGAGCAGTACTTC. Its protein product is CASSQGGGLAGGDRPEQYF.

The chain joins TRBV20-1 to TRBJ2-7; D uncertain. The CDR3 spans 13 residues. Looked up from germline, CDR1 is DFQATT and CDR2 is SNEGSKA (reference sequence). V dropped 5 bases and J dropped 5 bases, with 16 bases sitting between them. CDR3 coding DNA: TGCAGTGCTTCCGGCCCGCCCCGGCACGAGCAGTACTTC. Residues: CSASGPPRHEQYF.

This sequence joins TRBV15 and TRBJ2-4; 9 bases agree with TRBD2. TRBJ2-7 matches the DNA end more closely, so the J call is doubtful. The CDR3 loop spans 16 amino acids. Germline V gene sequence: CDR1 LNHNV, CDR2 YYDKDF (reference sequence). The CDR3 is CATSRVLAGVGDEQYF. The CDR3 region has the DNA TGTGCCACCAGCAGAGTATTAGCGGGAGTGGGGGACGAGCAGTACTTC.

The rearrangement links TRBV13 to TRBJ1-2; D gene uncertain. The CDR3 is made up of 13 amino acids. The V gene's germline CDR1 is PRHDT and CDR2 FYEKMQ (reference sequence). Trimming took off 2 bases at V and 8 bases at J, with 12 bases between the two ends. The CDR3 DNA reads TGTGCCAGCAGCTTACTTTCAGTGGACGGCTACACCTTC. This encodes CASSLLSVDGYTF.

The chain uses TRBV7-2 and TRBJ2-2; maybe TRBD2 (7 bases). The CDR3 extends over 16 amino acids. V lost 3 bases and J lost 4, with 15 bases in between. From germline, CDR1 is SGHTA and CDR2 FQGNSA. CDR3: CASSFEGAGATGELFF. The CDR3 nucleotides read TGTGCCAGCAGCTTTGAAGGGGCGGGGGCCACCGGGGAGCTGTTTTTT.

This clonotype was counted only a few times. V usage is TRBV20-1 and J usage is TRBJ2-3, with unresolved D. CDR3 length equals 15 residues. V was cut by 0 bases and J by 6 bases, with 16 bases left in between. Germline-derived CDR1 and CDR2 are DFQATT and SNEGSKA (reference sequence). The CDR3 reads CSARDFQSDKDTQYF. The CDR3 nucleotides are TGCAGTGCTAGAGATTTTCAGTCCGATAAGGATACGCAGTATTTT.

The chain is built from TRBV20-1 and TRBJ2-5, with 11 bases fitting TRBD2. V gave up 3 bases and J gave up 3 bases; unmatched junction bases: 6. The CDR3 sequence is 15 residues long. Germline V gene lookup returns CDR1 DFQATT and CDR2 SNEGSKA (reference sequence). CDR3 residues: CSARIAGGGEETQYF. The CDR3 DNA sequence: TGCAGTGCTAGGATAGCGGGAGGGGGAGAAGAGACCCAGTACTTC.

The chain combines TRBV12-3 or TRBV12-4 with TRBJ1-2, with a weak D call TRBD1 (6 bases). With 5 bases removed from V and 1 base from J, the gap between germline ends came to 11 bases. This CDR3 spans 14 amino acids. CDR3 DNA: TGTGCCAGCAGTGACAGGCTGCGTAACTATGGCTACACCTTC. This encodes CASSDRLRNYGYTF.

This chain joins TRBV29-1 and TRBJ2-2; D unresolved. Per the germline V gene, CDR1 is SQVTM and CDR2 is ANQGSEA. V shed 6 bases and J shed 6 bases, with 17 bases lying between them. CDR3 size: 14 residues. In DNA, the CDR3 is TGCAGCGTCGAGCAGTCGGGTGTATCCGGGGAGCTGTTTTTT. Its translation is CSVEQSGVSGELFF.